A single sample is the source of the 21 T cell receptor beta chains below, sequenced in a study of shared clonotypes between healthy human individuals. Only in-frame clones appear in the TCRdb table, and some are missing; sequencing was by immunoSEQ multiplex PCR. The top ten clones hold 1% to 1.5% of a sample with about 1,900,000 clones, approximately 94% of them seen once. Terminally differentiated effector memory CD45RA+ cells were left out of the naive CD8 fraction, which was CD45RO-negative and positively selected for CCR7. Sequenced: naive CD8+ T cells sorted from blood. The receptor source for this set is a man aged 18 to 29 in good health.

The chain uses TRBV4-1 and TRBJ2-7; TRBD1 is a possible D gene (5 bases). Germline loops: CDR1 MGHRA, CDR2 YSYEKL. Deletions cut 0 bases from V and 2 bases from J, with 14 bases between. CDR3 length equals 16 residues. The CDR3, as DNA: TGCGCCAGCAGCCAAGATCAAACAGGAATAACCTACGAGCAGTACTTC. This gives the protein CASSQDQTGITYEQYF.

The chain carries TRBV25-1 and TRBJ2-1; D not certain. Germline CDR1 MGHDK, CDR2 SYGVNS. V lost 0 bases, J lost 9 bases, and 9 bases lay in between. This CDR3 region has 13 residues. The DNA for the CDR3 is TGTGCCAGCAGTGAATATATTATGTCTGAGCAGTTCTTC. Protein sequence: CASSEYIMSEQFF.

The chain uses TRBV2 and TRBJ2-7; 9 positions agree with TRBD1. Germline CDR1 SNHLY, CDR2 FYNNEI. V dropped 3 bases and J dropped 9; count of bases not matched to a gene: 12. The CDR3 runs to 15 residues. CDR3 coding DNA: TGTGCCAGCAGTGACGGGAGGACAGGGGCAATTGGGCAGTACTTC. Its protein is CASSDGRTGAIGQYF.

This CDR3 is CASSLGGAGQPQHF. In nucleotides, the CDR3 is TGTGCCAGCAGCTTAGGAGGGGCTGGACAGCCCCAGCATTTT. This chain joins TRBV7-8 and TRBJ1-5, with D perhaps TRBD1 (5 bases). The germline V gene has CDR1 SGHVS and CDR2 FQNEAQ. The CDR3 runs to 14 residues. V gave up 1 base and J gave up 7 bases, with 11 bases separating them.

This chain links TRBV9 with TRBJ2-7; no clear D. The CDR3 extends over 13 amino acids. The germline V gene encodes CDR1 SGDLS and CDR2 YYNGEE. Trimming cost V 4 bases and J 5 bases, with 13 bases left between them. The CDR3 region is CASSTYSSDEQYF. The CDR3 DNA is TGTGCCAGCAGCACCTACTCAAGCGACGAGCAGTACTTC.

V usage is TRBV9 and J usage is TRBJ2-1; no clear D. The CDR3 consists of 14 residues. Looked up from germline, CDR1 is SGDLS and CDR2 is YYNGEE. Between the trimmed V and J ends, which lost 0 bases and 5 bases, there was a span of 9 bases. CDR3 DNA sequence: TGTGCCAGCAGCGTAGGAAGCGAGCACAATGAGCAGTTCTTC. Protein: CASSVGSEHNEQFF.

This chain joins TRBV19 and TRBJ2-1; TRBD2 matches 11 bases. The J segment lost 4 bases and the V segment lost 6 bases, leaving 8 bases of the junction unmatched. This CDR3 comprises 16 residues. From germline, CDR1 is LNHDA and CDR2 SQIVND (reference sequence). This chain's CDR3 is CASSTSGGTVYNEQFF. DNA of the CDR3: TGTGCCAGTAGCACTAGCGGGGGTACGGTGTACAATGAGCAGTTCTTC.

This chain links TRBV7-6 with TRBJ2-6; no definite D call. Germline V gene sequence: CDR1 SGHVS, CDR2 FNYEAQ. Between the trimmed V and J ends, which lost 1 base and 0 bases, there was a span of 4 bases. CDR3 length equals 15 residues. CDR3 nucleotide sequence: TGTGCCAGCAGCTTAGGGTACTCTGGGGCCAACGTCCTGACTTTC. This encodes CASSLGYSGANVLTF.

Turning to this clone: The junction differs from germline at one of its ends, possibly a read error. The chain is built from TRBV7-7 and TRBJ2-5; tentatively, D is TRBD1 or TRBD2 (7 bases each). This CDR3 comprises 18 residues. Germline CDR1 reads SSHAT; CDR2 reads FNYEAQ (reference sequence). CDR3 bases: TGTGCTAGCAGCTCTCTCGGCACTTCAGGGGGGGTTGAGGAGACCCAGTACTTC. Its protein is CASSSLGTSGGVEETQYF.

This clone was detected only once. This chain connects TRBV5-8 to TRBJ2-5; 11 bases are a match to TRBD2. V trimming: 4 bases; J trimming: 2 bases; junction bases outside the gene matches: 4. This CDR3 is 15 amino acids long. Germline V gene data show CDR1 as SGHTS and CDR2 as YDEGEE. The CDR3: CASSEGTSGQETQYF. The CDR3 DNA reads TGTGCCAGCAGCGAAGGGACTAGCGGACAAGAGACCCAGTACTTC.

V gene TRBV5-4 combines with J gene TRBJ1-4; D unclear. V was clipped by 4 bases and J by 10 bases, with 17 bases between them. The CDR3 spans 14 residues. Germline CDR1 and CDR2: SGHNT and YYREEE (reference sequence). The CDR3 coding sequence is TGTGCCAGCAGCCGTGACGCGGGCGATCTAAAACTGTTTTTT. This encodes CASSRDAGDLKLFF.

The chain couples TRBV19 to TRBJ2-7; D is perhaps TRBD1 or TRBD2 (6 bases each). Germline V CDR1 and CDR2: LNHDA, SQIVND (reference sequence). Trimming removed 5 bases at V and 4 bases at J, with 18 bases between. The CDR3 covers 15 residues. Here the CDR3 reads CASSLRGGRGYEQYF. Here the CDR3 DNA reads TGTGCCAGTAGTCTACGTGGGGGGCGCGGATACGAGCAGTACTTC.

The V gene is TRBV7-9, the J gene TRBJ2-3, with TRBD2 identical over 14 bases. Germline values: CDR1 SEHNR, CDR2 FQNEAQ (reference sequence). The CDR3 sequence is 15 residues long. V was clipped by 6 bases and J by 6 bases; unmatched bases: 5. The CDR3 nucleotides read TGTGCCAGCAGATCGGGACTAGCGGGGGCGGATACGCAGTATTTT. This translates into CASRSGLAGADTQYF.

The CDR3, as DNA: TGTGCCAGTAGTGAAACAGCCTCTGGGGCCAACGTCCTGACTTTC. This codes for CASSETASGANVLTF. The genes are TRBV19 and TRBJ2-6, with D hard to call. Trimming left V 5 bases short and J 0 bases short, with 8 bases between. The CDR3 consists of 15 residues. The germline V gene encodes CDR1 LNHDA and CDR2 SQIVND (reference sequence).

The DNA for the CDR3 is TGTGCCACCCACTTACTCACAGGGGGAAACACCATATATTTT. Its translation is CATHLLTGGNTIYF. The chain employs TRBV7-9 and TRBJ1-3; D is possibly TRBD1 (6 bases). Germline-derived CDR1 and CDR2 are SEHNR and FQNEAQ (reference sequence). This CDR3 comprises 14 residues. V lost 10 bases and J 4 bases, leaving 17 bases between the germline ends.

The chain couples TRBV6-6 to TRBJ1-2; the D gene is possibly TRBD1 (5 bases). CDR3 length: 15 amino acids. Germline CDR1 MNHNY, CDR2 SVGAGI (reference sequence). Between the trimmed V and J ends, which lost 5 bases and 3 bases, there was a span of 16 bases. For the CDR3, the DNA is TGTGCCAGCAGTACCCCGATGGGGCAGGACTATGGCTACACCTTC. Translating gives CASSTPMGQDYGYTF.

V gene TRBV4-2 combines with J gene TRBJ2-5; 9 bases map to TRBD2. The CDR3 loop spans 17 amino acids. Germline values: CDR1 LGHNA, CDR2 YNFKEQ. The ends lost 0 bases at V and 0 bases at J; junction bases unmatched: 5. This CDR3 reads CASSQESGGSYQETQYF. The CDR3 bases are TGTGCCAGCAGCCAAGAAAGCGGGGGGTCGTACCAAGAGACCCAGTACTTC.

CDR3 region: CASSSGEGTNGYTF. The CDR3 DNA is TGTGCCAGCAGTTCGGGGGAAGGAACTAATGGCTACACCTTC. V gene TRBV6-5 combines with J gene TRBJ1-2; tentative D call: TRBD1 (5 bases). Germline CDR1 reads MNHEY; CDR2 reads SVGAGI. The CDR3 loop spans 14 amino acids. V lost 4 bases and J 6 bases, leaving 15 bases between the germline ends.

V and J are TRBV9 and TRBJ2-5; D is unresolved. The CDR3 is made up of 17 amino acids. Germline V CDR1 and CDR2: SGDLS, YYNGEE. V shed 0 bases and J shed 4 bases, with 19 bases lying between them. CDR3 DNA sequence: TGTGCCAGCAGCGTAGCTGGTAGCTCACTTATAGGAGAGACCCAGTACTTC. It is translated as CASSVAGSSLIGETQYF.

This clone showed up just once. The chain recombines TRBV11-2 with TRBJ2-1, with 11 positions matching TRBD1. CDR1 and CDR2 (germline): SGHAT, FQNNGV. The length of the CDR3 is 15 residues. The J segment lost 3 bases and the V segment lost 5 bases, leaving 3 bases of the junction unmatched. The CDR3 region has the DNA TGTGCCAGCAGCGAGGGACAGGGGGACTACAATGAGCAGTTCTTC. This sequence encodes CASSEGQGDYNEQFF.

The chain is built from TRBV4-2 and TRBJ2-3; 11 bases are a match to TRBD2. Per germline, CDR1 LGHNA and CDR2 YNFKEQ. V shed 3 bases and J 5 bases; nucleotides not matched to a gene: 10. The CDR3 totals 17 residues. The CDR3 region has the DNA TGTGCCAGCAGCCAGACCCTAGCGGGGGGCCGGGGAGATACGCAGTATTTT. It codes for CASSQTLAGGRGDTQYF.